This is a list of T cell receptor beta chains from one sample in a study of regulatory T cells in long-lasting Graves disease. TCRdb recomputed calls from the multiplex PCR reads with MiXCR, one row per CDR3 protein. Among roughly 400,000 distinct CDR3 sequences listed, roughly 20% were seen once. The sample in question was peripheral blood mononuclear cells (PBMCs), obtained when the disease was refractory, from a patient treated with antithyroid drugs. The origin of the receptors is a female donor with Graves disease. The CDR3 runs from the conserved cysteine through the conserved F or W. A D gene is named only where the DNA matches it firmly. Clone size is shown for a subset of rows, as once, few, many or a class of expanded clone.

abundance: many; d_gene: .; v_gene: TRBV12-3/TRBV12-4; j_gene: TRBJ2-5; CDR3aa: CASRKGRNQETQYF; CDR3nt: TGTGCCAGCCGAAAAGGACGGAACCAAGAGACCCAGTACTTC
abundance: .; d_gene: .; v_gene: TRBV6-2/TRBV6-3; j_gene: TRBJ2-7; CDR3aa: CASSYSQQALTYEQYF; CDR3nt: TGTGCCAGCAGTTACTCCCAACAGGCACTCACCTACGAGCAGTACTTC
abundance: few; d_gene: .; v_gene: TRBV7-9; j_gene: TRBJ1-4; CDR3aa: CASSFTDPAERLFF; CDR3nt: TGTGCCAGCAGCTTCACGGACCCCGCGGAGAGACTGTTTTTT
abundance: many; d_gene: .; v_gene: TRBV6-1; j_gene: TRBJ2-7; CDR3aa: CASSLVALQYIEQYF; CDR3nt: TGTGCCAGCAGCCTCGTCGCATTACAGTACATAGAGCAGTACTTC
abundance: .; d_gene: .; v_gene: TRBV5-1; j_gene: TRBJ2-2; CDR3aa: CASSLSAFTGELFF; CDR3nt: TGCGCCAGCAGCTTGTCAGCGTTCACCGGGGAGCTGTTTTTT
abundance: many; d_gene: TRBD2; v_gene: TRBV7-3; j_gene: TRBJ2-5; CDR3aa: CASSLNAGVRETQYF; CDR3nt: TGTGCCAGCAGCTTAAATGCGGGAGTGCGGGAGACCCAGTACTTC
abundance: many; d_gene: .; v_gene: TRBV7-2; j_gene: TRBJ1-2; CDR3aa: CASSLTQWTGGYTF; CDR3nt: TGTGCCAGCAGCTTAACCCAGTGGACGGGAGGCTACACCTTC
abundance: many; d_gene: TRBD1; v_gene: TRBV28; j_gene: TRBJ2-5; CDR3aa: CASSPRDRAETQYF; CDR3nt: TGTGCCAGCAGTCCCCGGGACAGGGCAGAGACCCAGTACTTC
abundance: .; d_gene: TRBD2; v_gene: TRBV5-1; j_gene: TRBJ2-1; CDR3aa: CASSLDSGRNNEQFF; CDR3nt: TGCGCCAGCAGCTTGGATAGCGGGAGAAACAATGAGCAGTTCTTC
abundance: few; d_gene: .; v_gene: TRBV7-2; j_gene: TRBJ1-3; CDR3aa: CASSFGGAYGNTIYF; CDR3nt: TGTGCCAGCAGCTTTGGAGGGGCTTATGGAAACACCATATATTTT
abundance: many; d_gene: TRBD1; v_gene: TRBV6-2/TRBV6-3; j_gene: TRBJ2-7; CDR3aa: CASSGTGEGYSYEQYF; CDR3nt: TGTGCCAGCAGTGGGACAGGGGAGGGTTACTCCTACGAGCAGTACTTC
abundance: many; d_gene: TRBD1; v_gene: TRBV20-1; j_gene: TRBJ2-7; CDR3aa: CSATGTGGYEQYF; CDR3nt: TGCAGTGCTACCGGGACAGGGGGTTACGAGCAGTACTTC
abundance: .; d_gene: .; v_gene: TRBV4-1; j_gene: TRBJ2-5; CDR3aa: CASSRVFGGKETQYF; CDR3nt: TGCGCCAGCAGCCGAGTTTTTGGGGGTAAAGAGACCCAGTACTTC
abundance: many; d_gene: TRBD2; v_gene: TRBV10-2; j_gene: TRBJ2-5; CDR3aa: CASSELAGSQETQYF; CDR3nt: TGCGCCAGCAGTGAGCTAGCGGGATCCCAAGAGACCCAGTACTTC
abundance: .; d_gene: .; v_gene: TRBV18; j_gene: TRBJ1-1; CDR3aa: CASSHPLNTEAFF; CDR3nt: TGTGCCAGCTCACATCCATTGAACACTGAAGCTTTCTTT
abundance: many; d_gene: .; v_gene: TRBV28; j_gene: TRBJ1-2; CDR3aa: CASSLGGNYGYTF; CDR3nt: TGTGCCAGCAGCTTAGGGGGGAACTATGGCTACACCTTC
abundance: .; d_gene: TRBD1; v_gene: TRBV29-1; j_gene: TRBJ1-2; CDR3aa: CSVSQGARRDYTF; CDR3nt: TGCAGCGTGTCACAGGGGGCGCGACGGGACTACACCTTC
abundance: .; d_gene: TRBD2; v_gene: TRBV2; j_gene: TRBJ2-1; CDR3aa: CASSAMGSGRNEQFF; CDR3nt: TGTGCCAGCAGTGCCATGGGTAGCGGGAGGAATGAGCAGTTCTTC
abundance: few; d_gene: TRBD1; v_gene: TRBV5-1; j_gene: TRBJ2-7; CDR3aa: CASSLRPAGQGSNEQYF; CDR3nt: TGCGCCAGCAGCTTACGCCCCGCGGGACAGGGCAGCAACGAGCAGTACTTC
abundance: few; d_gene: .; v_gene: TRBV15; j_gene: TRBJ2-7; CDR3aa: CATSRDLPDEQYF; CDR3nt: TGTGCCACCAGCAGAGATCTTCCCGACGAGCAGTACTTC
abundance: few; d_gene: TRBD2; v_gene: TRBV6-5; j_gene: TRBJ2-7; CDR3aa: CASSYRTSGYVSYEQYF; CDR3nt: TGTGCCAGCAGTTACCGCACTAGCGGATATGTGTCCTACGAGCAGTACTTC
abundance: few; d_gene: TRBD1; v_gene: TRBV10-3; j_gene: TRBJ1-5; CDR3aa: CAIGQGINQPQHF; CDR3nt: TGTGCCATCGGACAGGGGATTAATCAGCCCCAGCATTTT
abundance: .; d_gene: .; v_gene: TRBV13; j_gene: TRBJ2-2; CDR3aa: CASSPQLAQTGELFF; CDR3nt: TGTGCCAGCAGCCCTCAACTAGCTCAAACCGGGGAGCTGTTTTTT
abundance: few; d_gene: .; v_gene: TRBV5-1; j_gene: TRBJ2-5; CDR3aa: CASSFGPGQETQYF; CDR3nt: TGCGCCAGCAGCTTCGGCCCGGGACAAGAGACCCAGTACTTC
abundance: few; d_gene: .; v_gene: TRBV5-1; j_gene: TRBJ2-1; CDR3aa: CASGIRLDYNEQFF; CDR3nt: TGCGCCAGCGGCATCCGGCTAGACTACAATGAGCAGTTCTTC
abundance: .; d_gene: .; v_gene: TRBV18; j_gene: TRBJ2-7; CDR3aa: CASSPPIGGPYEQYF; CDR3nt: TGTGCCAGCTCACCACCGATAGGGGGTCCCTACGAGCAGTACTTC
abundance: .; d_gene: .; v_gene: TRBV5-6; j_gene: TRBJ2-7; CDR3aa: CASSFVEDEQYF; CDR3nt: TGTGCCAGCAGCTTCGTTGAGGACGAGCAGTACTTC
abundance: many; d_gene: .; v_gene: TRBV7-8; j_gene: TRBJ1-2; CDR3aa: CASSHGGGPNYGYTF; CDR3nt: TGTGCCAGCAGCCACGGAGGAGGGCCTAACTATGGCTACACCTTC
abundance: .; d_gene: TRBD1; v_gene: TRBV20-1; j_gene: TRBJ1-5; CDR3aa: CSARSSTGGYQPQHF; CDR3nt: TGCAGTGCTAGATCTTCGACAGGGGGTTATCAGCCCCAGCATTTT
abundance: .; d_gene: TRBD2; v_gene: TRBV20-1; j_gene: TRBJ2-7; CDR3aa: CSAGLAMGKYYEQYF; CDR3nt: TGCAGTGCCGGACTAGCTATGGGGAAATACTACGAGCAGTACTTC
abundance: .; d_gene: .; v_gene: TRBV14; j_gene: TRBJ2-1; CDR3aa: CASSQRQTGLNEQFF; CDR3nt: TGTGCCAGCAGCCAAAGACAAACCGGTCTCAATGAGCAGTTCTTC
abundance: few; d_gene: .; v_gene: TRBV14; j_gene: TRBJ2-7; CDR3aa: CASSQVNLIGQYF; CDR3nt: TGTGCCAGCAGCCAAGTAAATCTCATAGGGCAGTACTTC
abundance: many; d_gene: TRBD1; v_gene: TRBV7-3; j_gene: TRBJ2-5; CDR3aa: CASSLGQRGETQYF; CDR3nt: TGTGCCAGCAGCCTGGGACAGCGAGGAGAGACCCAGTACTTC
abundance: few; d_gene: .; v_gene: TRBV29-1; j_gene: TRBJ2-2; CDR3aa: CSVYYGELFF; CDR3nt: TGCAGCGTATATTACGGGGAGCTGTTTTTT
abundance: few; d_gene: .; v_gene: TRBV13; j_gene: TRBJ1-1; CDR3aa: CASSLTRTRDTEAFF; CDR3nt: TGTGCCAGCAGCTTAACCCGAACGCGGGACACTGAAGCTTTCTTT
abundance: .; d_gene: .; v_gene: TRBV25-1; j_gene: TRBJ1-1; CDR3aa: CASRVGWGLNTEAFF; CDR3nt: TGTGCCAGCAGGGTAGGATGGGGACTAAACACTGAAGCTTTCTTT
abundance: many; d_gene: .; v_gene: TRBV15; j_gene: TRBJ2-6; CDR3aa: CATSQREWRGYSGANVLTF; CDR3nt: TGTGCCACCAGCCAGAGGGAGTGGAGGGGTTACTCTGGGGCCAACGTCCTGACTTTC
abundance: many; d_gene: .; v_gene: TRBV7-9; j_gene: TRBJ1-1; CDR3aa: CASSSGLNTEAFF; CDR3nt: TGTGCCAGCAGCTCAGGGTTGAACACTGAAGCTTTCTTT
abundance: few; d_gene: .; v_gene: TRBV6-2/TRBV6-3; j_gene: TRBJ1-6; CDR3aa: CASSYQGLRGSPLHF; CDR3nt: TGTGCCAGCAGTTACCAGGGACTCAGGGGTTCACCCCTCCACTTT
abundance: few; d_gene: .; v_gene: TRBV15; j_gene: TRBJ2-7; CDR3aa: CATSRGGTINEQYF; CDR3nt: TGTGCCACCAGCAGAGGTGGGACAATCAACGAGCAGTACTTC
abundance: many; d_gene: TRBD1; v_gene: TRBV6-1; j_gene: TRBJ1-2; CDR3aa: CASSDRGNYGYTF; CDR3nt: TGTGCCAGCAGTGACAGGGGGAACTATGGCTACACCTTC
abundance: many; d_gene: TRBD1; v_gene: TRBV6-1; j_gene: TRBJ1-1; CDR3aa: CASRRTGLVNTEAFF; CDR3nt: TGTGCCAGCAGAAGGACAGGACTGGTGAACACTGAAGCTTTCTTT
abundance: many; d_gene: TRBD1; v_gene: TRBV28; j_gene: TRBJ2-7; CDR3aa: CASRLGTGGIYEQYF; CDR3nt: TGTGCCAGCAGATTAGGGACAGGGGGAATCTACGAGCAGTACTTC
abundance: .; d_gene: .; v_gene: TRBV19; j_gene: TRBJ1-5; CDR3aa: CASIAGLNQPQHF; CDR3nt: TGTGCCAGTATCGCCGGGCTAAATCAGCCCCAGCATTTT
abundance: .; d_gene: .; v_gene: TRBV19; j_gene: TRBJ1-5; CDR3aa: CASSSEAGRNQPQHF; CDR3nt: TGTGCCAGTAGTAGCGAGGCCGGACGAAATCAGCCCCAGCATTTT
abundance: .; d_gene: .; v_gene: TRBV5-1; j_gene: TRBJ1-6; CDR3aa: CASSLSPGGDSPLHF; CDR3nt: TGCGCCAGCAGCTTGTCACCGGGGGGGGATTCACCCCTCCACTTT
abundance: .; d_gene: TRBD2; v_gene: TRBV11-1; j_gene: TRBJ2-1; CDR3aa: CASSFRLAGFWNEQFF; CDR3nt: TGTGCCAGCAGCTTTAGACTAGCGGGATTCTGGAATGAGCAGTTCTTC
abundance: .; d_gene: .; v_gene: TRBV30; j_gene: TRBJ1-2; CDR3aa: CAWRTQANYGYTF; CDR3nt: TGTGCCTGGAGGACACAAGCTAACTATGGCTACACCTTC
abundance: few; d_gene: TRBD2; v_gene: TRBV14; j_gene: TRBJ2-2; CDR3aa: CASSQDLSGGPGTGELFF; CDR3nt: TGTGCCAGCAGCCAAGACCTTTCGGGAGGGCCTGGCACCGGGGAGCTGTTTTTT
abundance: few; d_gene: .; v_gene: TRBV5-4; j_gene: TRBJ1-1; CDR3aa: CASSPPQEPMNTEAFF; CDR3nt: TGTGCCAGCAGCCCGCCGCAGGAGCCCATGAACACTGAAGCTTTCTTT
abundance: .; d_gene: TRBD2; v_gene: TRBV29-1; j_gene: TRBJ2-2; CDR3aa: CSVEWGGSRELFF; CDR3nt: TGCAGCGTTGAATGGGGGGGGAGCAGGGAGCTGTTTTTT
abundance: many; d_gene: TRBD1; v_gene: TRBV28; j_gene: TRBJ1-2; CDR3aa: CASKSGTGVYGYTF; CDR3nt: TGTGCCAGCAAGTCTGGGACAGGGGTATATGGCTACACCTTC
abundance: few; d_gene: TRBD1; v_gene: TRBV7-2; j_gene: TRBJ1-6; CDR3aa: CANSLTGVSYNSPLHF; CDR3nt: TGTGCCAACAGCTTAACAGGGGTATCCTATAATTCACCCCTCCACTTT
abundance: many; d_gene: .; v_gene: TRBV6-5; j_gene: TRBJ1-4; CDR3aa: CASSYLVATNEKLFF; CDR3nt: TGTGCCAGCAGTTACTTAGTTGCAACTAATGAAAAACTGTTTTTT
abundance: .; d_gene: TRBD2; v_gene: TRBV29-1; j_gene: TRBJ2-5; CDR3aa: CSVVSGEIQETQYF; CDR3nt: TGCAGCGTTGTAAGCGGGGAGATCCAAGAGACCCAGTACTTC
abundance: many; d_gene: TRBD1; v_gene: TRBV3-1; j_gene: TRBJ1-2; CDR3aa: CASRMTGGSVGYTF; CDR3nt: TGTGCCAGCAGGATGACAGGGGGCTCTGTTGGCTACACCTTC
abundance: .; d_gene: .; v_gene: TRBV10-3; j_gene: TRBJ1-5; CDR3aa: CAISDLDGGEAQHF; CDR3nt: TGTGCCATCAGTGACTTAGACGGGGGGGAAGCCCAGCATTTT